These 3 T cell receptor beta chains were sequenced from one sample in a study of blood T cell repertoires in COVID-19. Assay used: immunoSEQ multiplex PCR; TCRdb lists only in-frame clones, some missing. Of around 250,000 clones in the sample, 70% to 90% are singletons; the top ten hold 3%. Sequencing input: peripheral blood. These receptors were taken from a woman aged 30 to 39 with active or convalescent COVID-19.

DNA of the CDR3: TGTGCCAGCAAAGGAGGGTCCTATAATTCACCCCTCCACTTT. The encoded protein is CASKGGSYNSPLHF. The V and J genes are TRBV6-5 and TRBJ1-6; no firm D call. Between the trimmed V and J ends, which lost 7 bases and 1 base, there was a span of 8 bases. Germline CDR1 is MNHEY and CDR2 is SVGAGI. There are 14 residues in the CDR3.

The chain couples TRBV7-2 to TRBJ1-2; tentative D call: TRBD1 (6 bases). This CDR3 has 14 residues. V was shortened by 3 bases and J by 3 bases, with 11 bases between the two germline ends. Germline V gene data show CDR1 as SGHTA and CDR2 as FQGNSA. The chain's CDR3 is CASSLGAPDYGYTF. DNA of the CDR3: TGTGCCAGCAGCTTGGGGGCCCCAGACTATGGCTACACCTTC.

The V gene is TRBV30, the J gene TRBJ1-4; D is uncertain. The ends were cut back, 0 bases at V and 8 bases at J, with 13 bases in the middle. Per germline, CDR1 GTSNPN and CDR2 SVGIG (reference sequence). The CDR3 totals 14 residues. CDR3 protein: CAWSVSRAGEKLFF. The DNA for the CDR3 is TGTGCCTGGAGTGTGAGTAGGGCGGGGGAAAAACTGTTTTTT.